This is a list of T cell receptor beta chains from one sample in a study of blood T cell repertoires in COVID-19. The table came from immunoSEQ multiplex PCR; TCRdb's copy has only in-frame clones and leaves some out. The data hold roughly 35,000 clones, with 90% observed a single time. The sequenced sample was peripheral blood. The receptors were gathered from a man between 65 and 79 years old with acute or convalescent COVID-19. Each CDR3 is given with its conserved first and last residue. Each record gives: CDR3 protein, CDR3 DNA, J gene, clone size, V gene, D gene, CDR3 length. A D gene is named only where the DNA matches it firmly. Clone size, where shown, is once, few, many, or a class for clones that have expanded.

CDR3aa: CASSGDRGNEKLFF
CDR3nt: TGTGCCAGCAGCGGGGACAGGGGAAATGAAAAACTGTTTTTT
j_gene: TRBJ1-4
abundance: few
v_gene: TRBV2
d_gene: TRBD1
len: 14

CDR3aa: CASSLIGLAGSTDTQYF
CDR3nt: TGTGCCAGCTCCCTTATTGGACTAGCGGGGTCCACAGATACGCAGTATTTT
j_gene: TRBJ2-3
abundance: NA
v_gene: TRBV18
d_gene: TRBD2
len: 17

CDR3aa: CASSWGQTNTEAFF
CDR3nt: TGCGCCAGCAGCTGGGGACAGACGAACACTGAAGCTTTCTTT
j_gene: TRBJ1-1
abundance: NA
v_gene: TRBV5-1
d_gene: TRBD1
len: 14

CDR3aa: CSVGSGGNEQFF
CDR3nt: TGCAGCGTTGGTAGCGGTGGGAATGAGCAGTTCTTC
j_gene: TRBJ2-1
abundance: NA
v_gene: TRBV29-1
d_gene: NA
len: 12

CDR3aa: CASSYSGGKRGYTF
CDR3nt: TGTGCCAGCAGTTACTCAGGGGGCAAGAGGGGCTACACCTTC
j_gene: TRBJ1-2
abundance: NA
v_gene: TRBV6-5
d_gene: TRBD1
len: 14

CDR3aa: CASSPGEGQVLSGYTF
CDR3nt: TGTGCCAGCTCACCGGGGGAGGGCCAGGTCCTTTCGGGCTACACCTTC
j_gene: TRBJ1-2
abundance: NA
v_gene: TRBV18
d_gene: NA
len: 16

CDR3aa: CASSQSRGRNEKLFF
CDR3nt: TGTGCCAGCAGCCAATCTCGAGGAAGGAATGAAAAACTGTTTTTT
j_gene: TRBJ1-4
abundance: NA
v_gene: TRBV16
d_gene: NA
len: 15

CDR3aa: CASSFSRPSHEKLFF
CDR3nt: TGTGCCAGCAGTTTTAGCCGCCCGTCCCATGAAAAACTGTTTTTT
j_gene: TRBJ1-4
abundance: NA
v_gene: TRBV28
d_gene: NA
len: 15

CDR3aa: CASSVGSSYEQYF
CDR3nt: TGTGCCAGCAGCGTCGGGAGCTCCTACGAGCAGTACTTC
j_gene: TRBJ2-7
abundance: NA
v_gene: TRBV9
d_gene: NA
len: 13

CDR3aa: CASSPFQDGGGYTF
CDR3nt: TGTGCCAGCTCACCATTTCAGGATGGCGGGGGCTACACCTTC
j_gene: TRBJ1-2
abundance: NA
v_gene: TRBV18
d_gene: NA
len: 14

CDR3aa: CASSRRTGEQGTEAFF
CDR3nt: TGTGCCAGCTCACGCCGGACAGGGGAGCAAGGCACTGAAGCTTTCTTT
j_gene: TRBJ1-1
abundance: NA
v_gene: TRBV18
d_gene: TRBD1
len: 16

CDR3aa: CATHYLAGGSNTGELFF
CDR3nt: TGTGCCACCCATTACCTAGCGGGAGGTTCAAACACCGGGGAGCTGTTTTTT
j_gene: TRBJ2-2
abundance: few
v_gene: TRBV7-8
d_gene: TRBD2
len: 17

CDR3aa: CASSSDREGSPLHF
CDR3nt: TGCGCCAGCAGCTCGGACAGGGAGGGTTCACCCCTCCACTTT
j_gene: TRBJ1-6
abundance: NA
v_gene: TRBV5-1
d_gene: TRBD1
len: 14

CDR3aa: CSVDDIGQGYGYTF
CDR3nt: TGCAGCGTTGATGACATAGGACAGGGCTATGGCTACACCTTC
j_gene: TRBJ1-2
abundance: NA
v_gene: TRBV29-1
d_gene: TRBD1
len: 14

CDR3aa: CASSLVSSGRTDTQYF
CDR3nt: TGTGCCAGCAGCTTGGTATCTAGCGGGAGAACAGATACGCAGTATTTT
j_gene: TRBJ2-3
abundance: NA
v_gene: TRBV5-4
d_gene: TRBD2
len: 16

CDR3aa: CASSPLPRVVETQYF
CDR3nt: TGTGCCAGCTCACCATTGCCACGCGTGGTAGAGACCCAGTACTTC
j_gene: TRBJ2-5
abundance: NA
v_gene: TRBV18
d_gene: NA
len: 15